What follows is one T cell receptor (beta chain) and its context. Its antigen is not known. Other nucleotide sequences from this sample produce the same CDR3. These data originate in a study of shared clonotypes between healthy human individuals. Study-wide results and limits: Clonotype sharing levels among donors were expected to vary with sequencing depth. Owing to a small donor count, the genetic and exposure-history diversity represented was limited. Naive subsets usually exceeded memory subsets in estimated richness.

Trimming stripped 0 bases from V and 2 bases from J, with 8 bases between. The CDR3 runs to 15 residues. Looked up from germline, CDR1 is SGHRS and CDR2 is YFSETQ. Original processing methods: Junction-only sequences without quality scores came from ImmunoSEQ, so filtering differed. Repertoires were generated with immunoSEQ multiplex PCR, while TCRdb's copy carries only in-frame clones and drops some. V and J calls and clone size come straight from that table; D and trimming were deduced from the DNA. The sample consists of around 980,000 clones, 75% to 85% of them appearing once. Sample: memory CD4+ T cells from PBMCs. Noted subset: CD45RA-negative fraction. The chain combines TRBV5-1 with TRBJ1-4; perhaps TRBD1 as D (6 bases). This receptor was taken from a man aged 18 to 29 in good health. Some clones in this sample may be carry-over from other donors' samples. This chain's CDR3 is CASSLAGGTNEKLFF. CDR3 nucleotides: TGCGCCAGCAGCTTGGCGGGGGGCACTAATGAAAAACTGTTTTTT.